These 22 T cell receptor beta chains originate from one sample sequenced in a study of blood T cell repertoires in COVID-19. The data were produced by immunoSEQ multiplex PCR, yet TCRdb's version contains in-frame clones alone and is incomplete. This sample yields 230,000 or so clones, of which around 84% are seen a single time; 6.6% belongs to the top ten. The sample comprised PBMCs or T cells enriched from blood (not recorded which). Source of these receptors: a woman aged 50 to 60 who had been exposed to COVID-19.

The chain combines TRBV5-6 with TRBJ2-7, with 7 nucleotides matching TRBD2. Trimming took 2 bases from V and 4 from J; bases not matched to a gene: 6. The CDR3 length is 14 residues. Germline loops: CDR1 SGHDT, CDR2 YYEEEE. The CDR3 DNA follows: TGTGCCAGCAGCTTTTACAGCGGGGCATACGAGCAGTACTTC. This translates into CASSFYSGAYEQYF.

CDR3 bases: TGTGCCAGCAGCTTTGGGGAGGGGCAGAACTCTGGAAACACCATATATTTT. It specifies CASSFGEGQNSGNTIYF. The chain recombines TRBV7-9 with TRBJ1-3, with D tentatively TRBD1 (5 bases). The germline V gene has CDR1 SEHNR and CDR2 FQNEAQ (reference sequence). The V end lost 3 bases, the J end lost 0 bases, and 15 bases lay between the germline ends. The CDR3 has 17 residues.

The gene calls are TRBV7-2 and TRBJ1-1, with unresolved D. Germline V gene sequence: CDR1 SGHTA, CDR2 FQGNSA. Trimming removed 5 bases at V and 0 bases at J, with 10 bases between. The CDR3 runs 14 residues. CDR3 loop: CASSGRSLNTEAFF. The CDR3 coding sequence is TGTGCCAGCAGCGGTCGGTCGCTGAACACTGAAGCTTTCTTT.

This clone was detected a few times. V and J are TRBV10-3 and TRBJ1-5; the match to TRBD1 covers 10 bases. V trimming: 2 bases; J trimming: 8 bases; junction bases outside the gene matches: 6. In germline, CDR1 is ENHRY, CDR2 SYGVKD. This CDR3 has 15 residues. CDR3 sequence reads: CAISEGSDRGEPQHF. The CDR3 DNA follows: TGTGCCATCAGTGAGGGATCGGACAGGGGGGAGCCCCAGCATTTT.

This clone has only one observation. The V gene is TRBV21-1, the J gene TRBJ1-5; TRBD1 is the table's D call and was not checked against the DNA. TRBV21-1 represents a pseudogene. CDR3 length equals 18 residues. The CDR3 sequence is CASSTRPGPGGMNQPQHF. In nucleotides, the CDR3 is TGTGCCAGCAGCACTCGGCCCGGACCAGGGGGCATGAATCAGCCCCAGCATTTT.

This chain connects TRBV19 to TRBJ2-7, with TRBD1 identical over 7 bases. Germline-derived CDR1 and CDR2 are LNHDA and SQIVND (reference sequence). The CDR3 has 13 amino acids. V shed 5 bases, J shed 3 bases, and the junction held 4 bases outside the gene matches. CDR3 DNA sequence: TGTGCCAGTAGTGCCCGGGACAGCTACGAGCAGTACTTC. Its protein is CASSARDSYEQYF.

This clone appeared once. CDR3: CASSVRGADTGELFF. CDR3 coding DNA: TGTGCCAGCAGCGTCCGGGGGGCGGACACCGGGGAGCTGTTTTTT. The genes are TRBV9 and TRBJ2-2, with a tentative D call TRBD2 (7 bases). There are 15 residues in the CDR3. Trimming removed 2 bases at V and 3 bases at J, with 11 bases between. The germline gives CDR1 SGDLS, CDR2 YYNGEE.

J is TRBJ1-5 and V is TRBV2, with no clear D. From germline, CDR1 is SNHLY and CDR2 FYNNEI. This CDR3 is built from 19 residues. Trimming cost V 3 bases and J 0 bases, with 21 bases left between them. CDR3 sequence: CASSDPRSRAQYSNQPQHF. CDR3 coding DNA: TGTGCCAGCAGTGATCCGCGCTCCAGAGCACAGTATAGCAATCAGCCCCAGCATTTT.

The CDR3 here is CASSIKGTGGAINNSPLHF. DNA for the CDR3: TGTGCCAGTAGTATAAAGGGGACAGGGGGCGCCATAAATAATTCACCCCTCCACTTT. The chain recombines TRBV19 with TRBJ1-6; 12 bases line up with TRBD1. Per the germline V gene, CDR1 is LNHDA and CDR2 is SQIVND (reference sequence). This CDR3 comprises 19 residues. V gave up 2 bases and J gave up 5 bases; unmatched junction bases: 10.

This rearrangement joins TRBV29-1 to TRBJ2-2; perhaps TRBD1 as D (5 bases). The CDR3 has 12 amino acids. V lost 6 bases and J lost 2, with 7 bases in between. Per germline, CDR1 SQVTM and CDR2 ANQGSEA. Here the CDR3 reads CSVTDNTGELFF. CDR3 coding DNA: TGCAGCGTGACAGATAACACCGGGGAGCTGTTTTTT.

This chain connects TRBV6-6 to TRBJ1-1, with TRBD1 matching over 7 bases. CDR3 length: 15 residues. The germline CDR1 and CDR2 sequences are MNHNY and SVGAGI (reference sequence). With 0 bases clipped from V and 1 base from J, the junction kept 2 bases outside the gene matches. CDR3 bases: TGTGCCAGCAGTTACTCACAGGGGTCGAACACTGAAGCTTTCTTT. Its translation is CASSYSQGSNTEAFF.

V is TRBV19 and J is TRBJ1-5; TRBD1 matches 8 bases. The CDR3 is 15 residues long. The germline V gene encodes CDR1 LNHDA and CDR2 SQIVND (reference sequence). Trimming at V came to 6 bases and at J to 4 bases, leaving 8 bases not matched to a gene. CDR3 loop: CASSPGQGGNQPQHF. As DNA, the CDR3 is TGTGCCAGTAGCCCAGGACAGGGTGGTAATCAGCCCCAGCATTTT.

The chain has TRBV5-8 and TRBJ1-4, with unresolved D. The CDR3 extends over 15 amino acids. Trimming removed 4 bases at V and 5 bases at J, with 15 bases between. CDR1 SGHTS and CDR2 YDEGEE come from the germline V gene. As DNA, the CDR3 is TGTGCCAGCAGCCCCGAACCTTTCCGGAATGAAAAACTGTTTTTT. It specifies CASSPEPFRNEKLFF.

The chain has TRBV19 and TRBJ1-2; 7 bases are shared with TRBD1. Germline V lookup: CDR1 LNHDA, CDR2 SQIVND (reference sequence). The V segment lost 7 bases and the J segment 0 bases; nucleotides outside the gene matches: 5. This CDR3 is built from 14 residues. The CDR3 DNA sequence: TGTGCCAGTACGGACAGGCTGACTAACTATGGCTACACCTTC. It codes for CASTDRLTNYGYTF.

The genes are TRBV7-9 and TRBJ2-7; 7 nucleotides match TRBD1. The CDR3 totals 14 residues. Germline values: CDR1 SEHNR, CDR2 FQNEAQ (reference sequence). With V trimmed by 5 bases and J by 1 base, 5 bases remained unmatched. In DNA, the CDR3 is TGTGCCAGCAGCCCCCAGGACAGGTCCTACGAGCAGTACTTC. The encoded protein is CASSPQDRSYEQYF.

The chain recombines TRBV18 with TRBJ2-5; a weak D match, TRBD1 (6 bases). Germline V gene lookup returns CDR1 KGHSH and CDR2 LQKENI. With 5 bases removed from V and 4 bases from J, the gap between germline ends came to 14 bases. CDR3 length: 14 amino acids. As DNA, the CDR3 is TGTGCCAGCTCAGGGGGCCTGGTAGGAGAGACCCAGTACTTC. Amino acid sequence: CASSGGLVGETQYF. The whole variable domain, remainder taken from reference TRBV18 and TRBJ2-5, is NAGVMQNPRHLVRRRGQEARLRCSPMKGHSHVYWYRQLPEEGLKFMVYLQKENIIDESGMPKERFSAEFPKEGPSILRIQQVVRGDSAAYFCASSGGLVGETQYFGPGTRLLVL.

This rearrangement joins TRBV7-2 to TRBJ1-2; no definite D call. V was shortened by 1 base and J by 8 bases, with 11 bases between the two germline ends. This CDR3 comprises 13 residues. The germline V gene has CDR1 SGHTA and CDR2 FQGNSA. The CDR3 DNA sequence: TGTGCCAGCAGCTTAGAGGCTAGAAGGGGCTACACCTTC. This gives the protein CASSLEARRGYTF.

The V and J genes are TRBV4-2 and TRBJ1-1, with D tentatively TRBD1 (6 bases). The CDR3 length is 13 residues. Trimming pared 1 base from V and 12 bases from J, leaving 15 bases between. CDR1 is LGHNA, CDR2 YNFKEQ, per germline. In DNA form, the CDR3 reads TGTGCCAGCAGCCAAGGGTGGGGGGGCTTTACTTTCTTT. This gives the protein CASSQGWGGFTFF.

This chain connects TRBV19 to TRBJ1-2; D unclear. Germline V CDR1 and CDR2: LNHDA, SQIVND (reference sequence). V was trimmed by 3 bases and J by 10 bases, leaving 9 bases between them. The CDR3 is 11 residues long. The CDR3 region has the DNA TGTGCCAGTAGTATTGGCGGATTCTACACCTTC. Encoded protein: CASSIGGFYTF.

The chain employs TRBV6-4 and TRBJ2-1, with 10 bases that match TRBD2. CDR1 and CDR2 (germline): MRHNA, SNTAGT. CDR3 length equals 15 residues. Trimming took 5 bases from V and 4 from J; bases not matched to a gene: 5. CDR3 sequence: CASSQTSGLYNEQFF. The DNA of the CDR3 is TGTGCCAGCAGTCAGACTAGCGGGTTATACAATGAGCAGTTCTTC.

Written as DNA, the CDR3 is TGCAGCGTTCGGACAGGGGTGACTGAAGCTTTCTTT. Its protein product is CSVRTGVTEAFF. V is TRBV29-1 and J is TRBJ1-1, with 9 bases identical to TRBD1. Germline CDR1 and CDR2: SQVTM and ANQGSEA. V lost 5 bases to trimming and J lost 5 bases; unmatched junction nucleotides: 3. The CDR3 has 12 amino acids.

In this sample, this clone turned up many times. The chain recombines TRBV10-3 with TRBJ1-1; D is ambiguous. Germline V lookup: CDR1 ENHRY, CDR2 SYGVKD. CDR3 size: 13 residues. Trimming stripped 3 bases from V and 3 bases from J, with 8 bases between. The CDR3 sequence: CAISDFRDTEAFF. The CDR3 DNA sequence: TGTGCCATCAGTGATTTCCGCGACACTGAAGCTTTCTTT.